This T cell receptor beta chain was recovered during a study of persistence of HIV-infected CD4 T cells (dated by TCRdb to 2018 to 2021). Study-wide context: The median time the participants had spent on suppressive ART was approximately eight years. Peripheral blood samples of up to roughly 180 mL were obtained at multiple time points, with the exception of a couple of participants, for whom leukapheresis was performed at a single time point. Anti-CD3/anti-CD28 stimulation activated a higher proportion of cells, with a lower memory fraction, than antigen stimulation. CMV- and HIV-1 Gag-responding CD4+ T cells were isolated from ART-treated individuals so that antigen-driven clonal expansion of HIV-1-infected cells could be examined. The clonality of all cells in each sorted population was assessed by TCRbeta sequencing, whereas the clonality of infected cells was assessed by proviral sequencing. The TCR cluster analysis across participants included roughly eight participants for CMV and over 5 participants for Gag.

The CDR1 and CDR2 encoded by the germline V gene are ENHRY and SYGVKD. Including the terminal cysteine and phenylalanine, the CDR3 comprises 13 residues. Just the 39-base CDR3 DNA is kept, in frame starting at base 1. Compared with germline, V lacks 7 bases and J lacks 4 bases; bases without a gene match: 5. Interpreted using the paper, the treatment or condition label stands for: suppressive antiretroviral therapy. Cells were stimulated with anti-CD3/anti-CD28 magnetic beads as a nonspecific positive control representing the CD4+ T cell repertoire. Responding CD4+ T cells were sorted on the basis of upregulation of both CD40 ligand and CD69. HIV-1-infected adults in whom suppressive ART had been started during chronic infection were enrolled as participants. Participants had undetectable plasma HIV-1 RNA below 50 copies/mL for at least 4 years. To be included, a participant needed positive CMV serology and a CD4+ T cell count above 400 cells/uL. Before stimulation, PBMCs were isolated using density centrifugation and then depleted of CD8+ T cells. CD8-depleted PBMCs were stimulated for roughly 20 hours with anti-CD28/CD49d costimulation, CD40-blocking antibody and enfuvirtide to prevent new infections. Cells were sorted on a Beckman Coulter MoFlo Legacy or XDP sorter, with propidium iodide excluding dead cells. For samples with more than one million cells, genomic DNA was extracted with the QIAamp DNA Mini Kit, and for all other samples the Quick-DNA Microprep Kit was used.

The immunoSEQ hsTCRB assay version 4, run in survey mode, was used to sequence TCRbeta repertoires from genomic DNA. Genomic DNA was diluted to 8.5 to 10 ng/uL, and up to about 1 ug per sample was used for TCRbeta sequencing. The original pipeline was this. TCRbeta data were analyzed in ImmunoSeq Analyzer 3.0, with diversity computed on productive nucleotide rearrangements. Lower-bound TCR diversity was estimated with the improved Chao index, and clonality with the Gini coefficient using the Immunarch R package. Different nucleotide rearrangements encoding the same CDR3beta amino acid sequence were treated as distinct clonotypes. TCRbeta sequences significantly enriched in antigen-responding cells relative to anti-CD3/anti-CD28-activated cells were identified by differential abundance analysis. GLIPH2 clustered TCRs by predicted peptide-MHC specificity, both within individual participants and across merged participant data sets. Imported from immuneACCESS, the table was reduced by TCRdb to in-frame sequences with V and J called. These copies leave out some clones; in studies compared against another copy, an unresolved V gene accounts for under half, and the cause of the remainder is not known. The V and J calls and clone size are taken from that table; D and trimming were inferred from the DNA. In this sample the table shows about 37,000 clones, roughly 87% of which occur a single time. The ten most abundant clones make up about 1.3% of the sample.

On this clone itself: The target of this receptor is not known. Base qualities are not provided; no much larger clone lies one nucleotide away.

Results the study describes overall, beyond this receptor: Only a small number of individuals took part in the study, and the range of antigens tested was limited. Within the same sorted populations, TCR oligoclonality correlated with proviral oligoclonality. Significantly lower TCRbeta richness was observed in CMV- and Gag-responding cells than in anti-CD3/anti-CD28-responding cells, and higher oligoclonality was observed in CMV-responding cells than in CD3/CD28-stimulated and Gag-responding cells. Bulk TCR analyses could not be limited to the rare CMV-responding cells that actually contained HIV-1 proviruses. Degenerate expanded CDR3beta sequences were enriched in antigen-responding cells, suggesting convergent selection of CD4+ responses to CMV and Gag.

This material consisted of CD4+ T cells sorted from PBMCs after roughly 18-hour stimulation, taken from a patient who received antiretroviral therapy. The cell subset or site label, as the study defines it: CD40L+CD69+ CD4 T cells responding to anti-CD3/anti-CD28 beads, representing the overall repertoire. This sequence was found in an adult man with HIV who was CMV-seropositive. The chain uses TRBV10-3 and TRBJ1-1; the central 8 bases match TRBD1. The nucleotide sequence reads as follows: TGTGCCATCACCGAGGACAGGGCCACTGAAGCTTTCTTT. Protein translation: CAITEDRATEAFF.